This T cell receptor beta chain is drawn from a study of blood T cell repertoires in COVID-19. Overall study: The study drew acute and convalescent COVID-19 samples from the United States, Italy and Spain.

Per the study methods: Reference gene primer amplification yielded estimated nucleated cell counts. The data were produced by immunoSEQ multiplex PCR, yet TCRdb's version contains in-frame clones alone and is incomplete. Clonal size and the V and J genes are those of that table, whereas D and trimming came from the DNA. The sample carries around 80,000 clones, 80% to 90% recorded once. V shed 9 bases and J 5 bases; nucleotides not matched to a gene: 18. Germline values: CDR1 MNHEY, CDR2 SMNVEV (reference sequence). CDR3 size: 16 residues. Sequencing was performed on peripheral blood. This chain connects TRBV27 to TRBJ2-5, with TRBD2 matching 7 bases. The TCR originated in an elderly woman with acute or convalescent COVID-19. The CDR3 sequence is CASTGAGGSAGETQYF. The CDR3 DNA reads as TGTGCCAGTACGGGAGCCGGGGGGAGTGCGGGGGAGACCCAGTACTTC.